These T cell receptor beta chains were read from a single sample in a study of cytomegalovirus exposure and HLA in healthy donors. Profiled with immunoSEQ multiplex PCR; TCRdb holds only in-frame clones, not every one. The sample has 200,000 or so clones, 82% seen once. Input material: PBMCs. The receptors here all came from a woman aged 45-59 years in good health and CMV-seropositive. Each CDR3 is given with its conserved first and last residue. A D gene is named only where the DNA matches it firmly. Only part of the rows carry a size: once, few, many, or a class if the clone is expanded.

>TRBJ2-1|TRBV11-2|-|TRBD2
TGTGCCAGCAGCCCACAAAGCGGGGCATACAATGAGCAGTTCTTC
CASSPQSGAYNEQFF
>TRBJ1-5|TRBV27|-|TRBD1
TGTGCCAGCAGTCCGGTGGGACAGCCCAATCAGCCCCAGCATTTT
CASSPVGQPNQPQHF
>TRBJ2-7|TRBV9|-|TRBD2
TGTGCCAGCAGCGCAGCGACTAGCGATGGCGAGCAGTACTTC
CASSAATSDGEQYF
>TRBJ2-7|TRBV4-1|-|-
TGCGCCAGCAGCCCGCAGCGGGCCTCTCGGGAGCAGTACTTC
CASSPQRASREQYF
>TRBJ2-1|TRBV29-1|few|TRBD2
TGCAGCGTTCAGGGACTAGCGGGGGGGATCAACAATGAGCAGTTCTTC
CSVQGLAGGINNEQFF
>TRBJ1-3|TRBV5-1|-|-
TGCGCCAGCAGCTGGGCAGGGGACTCTGGAAACACCATATATTTT
CASSWAGDSGNTIYF
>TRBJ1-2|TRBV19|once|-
TGTGCCAGTAGTATGAGGGATGGAGGCGGCTACACCTTC
CASSMRDGGGYTF
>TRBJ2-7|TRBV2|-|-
TGTGCCAGCAGTGAGTGGGGCAGGGGGGACGAGCAGTACTTC
CASSEWGRGDEQYF
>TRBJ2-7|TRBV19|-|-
TGTGCCAGTAGTCCGGGACAGCGGGAGAGCTCCTACGAGCAGTACTTC
CASSPGQRESSYEQYF
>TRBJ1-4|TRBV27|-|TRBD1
TGTGCCAGCAGTTCCTACGGGACAGGGACCCAAAAACTGTTTTTT
CASSSYGTGTQKLFF
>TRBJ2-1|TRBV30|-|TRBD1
TGTGCCTGGAGCGGACAGGGTTGGAATGAGCAGTTCTTC
CAWSGQGWNEQFF
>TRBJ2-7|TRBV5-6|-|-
TGTGCCAGCAGCTTGGACCGAGTTAAAGAGCAGTACTTC
CASSLDRVKEQYF
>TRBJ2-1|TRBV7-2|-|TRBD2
TGTGCCAGCAGCTTAGCGGGGGGGGTCAATGAGCAGTTCTTC
CASSLAGGVNEQFF
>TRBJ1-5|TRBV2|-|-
TGTGCCAGCGGAATTACTGGGGGGAATCAGCCCCAGCATTTT
CASGITGGNQPQHF
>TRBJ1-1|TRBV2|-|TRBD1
TGTGCCAGCACCCCCGGGACAGGGTTGGTTGAAGCTTTCTTT
CASTPGTGLVEAFF
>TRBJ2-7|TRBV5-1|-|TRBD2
TGCGCCAGCAAGTTAGCGGGGGGGCCGCACGAGCAGTACTTC
CASKLAGGPHEQYF
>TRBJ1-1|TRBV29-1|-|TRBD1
TGCAGCGCCGGACAGGGAAGGGTGAACACTGAAGCTTTCTTT
CSAGQGRVNTEAFF
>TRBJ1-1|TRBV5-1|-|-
TGCGCCAGCAGCTTGGACAGGCTCCTGGGAGGCACTGAAGCTTTCTTT
CASSLDRLLGGTEAFF
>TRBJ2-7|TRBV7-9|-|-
TGTGCCAGCAGCCTCGACAAGGGGTTTGACGAGCAGTACTTC
CASSLDKGFDEQYF
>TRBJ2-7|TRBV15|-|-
TGTGCCACCAGCAGAGATCGGACTACCTACGAGCAGTACTTC
CATSRDRTTYEQYF
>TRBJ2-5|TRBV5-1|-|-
TGCGCCAGCAGCTTGGGGAGACCAACCCAGGAGACCCAGTACTTC
CASSLGRPTQETQYF
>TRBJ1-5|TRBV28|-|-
TGTGCCAGCAGTCCCCACAGTGATCAGCCCCAGCATTTT
CASSPHSDQPQHF
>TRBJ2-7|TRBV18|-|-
TGTGCCAGCTCACCGAGGGACGGCGGGGTTGACGAGCAGTACTTC
CASSPRDGGVDEQYF
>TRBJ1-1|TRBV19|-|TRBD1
TGTGCCAGTAGGAGGACAGGGTATAACACTGAAGCTTTCTTT
CASRRTGYNTEAFF
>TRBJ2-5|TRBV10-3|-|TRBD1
TGTGCCATCAGTGGACAGGGTCGGGGCCAAGAGACCCAGTACTTC
CAISGQGRGQETQYF
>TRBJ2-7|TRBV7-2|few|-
TGTGCCAGCAGCTTAGGTGCTGTTCCGGGGGAGCAGTACTTC
CASSLGAVPGEQYF
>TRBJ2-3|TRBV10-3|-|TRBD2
TGTGCCATAAACACTCAACTAGCGGGGGACACAGATACGCAGTATTTT
CAINTQLAGDTDTQYF
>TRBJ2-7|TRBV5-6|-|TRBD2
TGTGCCAGCAGCCCGATGGGGACTAGCGGGGGAGGCTACTTC
CASSPMGTSGGGYF
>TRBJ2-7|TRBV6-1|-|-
TGTGCCAGCAGTGCAGGGACCTACGAGCAGTACTTC
CASSAGTYEQYF
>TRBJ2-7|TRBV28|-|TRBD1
TGTGCCAGCAGTTTGGGACAGTCCTCCTACGAGCAGTACTTC
CASSLGQSSYEQYF
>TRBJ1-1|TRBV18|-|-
TGTGCCAGCTCCTCCGGGGGGAACACTGAAGCTTTCTTT
CASSSGGNTEAFF
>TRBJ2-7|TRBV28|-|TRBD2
TGTGCCAGTACCCCGTCGGGGGGGAGATCCTACGAGCAGTACTTC
CASTPSGGRSYEQYF
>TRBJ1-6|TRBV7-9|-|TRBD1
TGTGCCAGCAGCTTAGTGGGACAGTCTTATAATTCACCCCTCCACTTT
CASSLVGQSYNSPLHF
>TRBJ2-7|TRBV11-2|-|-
TGTGCCAGCAGCTTAGATCGCTCATCTAGGGGGAACTTC
CASSLDRSSRGNF
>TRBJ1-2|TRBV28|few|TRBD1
TGTGCCAGCAGTTTGGCAGACGGGACAGGGAAAGGCTACACCTTC
CASSLADGTGKGYTF